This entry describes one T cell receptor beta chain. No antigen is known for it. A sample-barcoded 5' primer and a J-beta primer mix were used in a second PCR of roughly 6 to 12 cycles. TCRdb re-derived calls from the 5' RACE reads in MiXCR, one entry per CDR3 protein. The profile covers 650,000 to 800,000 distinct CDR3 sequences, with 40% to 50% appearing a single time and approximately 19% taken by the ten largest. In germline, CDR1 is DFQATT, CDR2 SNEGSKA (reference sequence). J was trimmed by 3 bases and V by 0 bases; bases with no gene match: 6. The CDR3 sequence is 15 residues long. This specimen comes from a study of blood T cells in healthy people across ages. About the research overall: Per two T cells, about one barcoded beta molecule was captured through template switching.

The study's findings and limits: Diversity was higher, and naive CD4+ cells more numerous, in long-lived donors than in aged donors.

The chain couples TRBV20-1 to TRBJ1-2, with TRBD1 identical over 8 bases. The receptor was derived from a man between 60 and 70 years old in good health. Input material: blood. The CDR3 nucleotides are TGCAGTGCTAGAGATCGGGCAGGGGGCGACTATGGCTACACCTTC. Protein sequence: CSARDRAGGDYGYTF.